One and the same sample provided the 8 T cell receptor beta chains below, sequenced in a study of T cells after yellow fever vaccination (dated by TCRdb to the late 2010s). Taken with the paper, the label for treatment or condition translates to: live attenuated yellow fever vaccine strain. The library relied on 5' RACE. The reads were generated on an Illumina NovaSeq 6000. TCRdb cleaned the public reads at Q25 with fastp, built clones with MiXCR and kept in-frame beta chains. For every CDR3 protein sequence, its rows merge into one entry that carries the most common genes and DNA. In all, the sample holds 300,000 to 400,000 distinct CDR3 sequences, and about 12% of those were seen once. The ten top clones hold 3.2% of the sample. This specimen was CD4+ T cells sorted from PBMCs, taken 15 days after the yellow fever booster vaccination. These receptors originate from a man aged 18 to 35 who received the YFV17D yellow fever vaccine.

This clonotype was counted many times. V usage is TRBV2 and J usage is TRBJ2-3; D perhaps matches TRBD2 (6 bases). This CDR3 region has 12 residues. CDR1 and CDR2 (germline): SNHLY, FYNNEI. V lost 7 bases to trimming and J lost 5 bases, with 10 bases between them. CDR3 nucleotides: TGTGCCAGCAAATTCGGGGGAGATACGCAGTATTTT. Translating gives CASKFGGDTQYF.

This clonotype has a handful of counts. This chain connects TRBV12-3 or TRBV12-4 to TRBJ2-5; D is unclear. The CDR3 loop spans 14 amino acids. Deletions cut 7 bases from V and 1 base from J, with 13 bases between. The CDR3 here is CASTPSYFQETQYF. Here the CDR3 DNA reads TGTGCCAGCACCCCCAGTTACTTCCAAGAGACCCAGTACTTC.

The table lists this clonotype with a few counts. The rearrangement links TRBV4-3 to TRBJ2-5, with D possibly TRBD2 on 6 matching bases. V was cut by 3 bases and J by 2 bases, with 16 bases left in between. The CDR3 totals 16 residues. Germline CDR1 is LGHNA and CDR2 is YSLEER. In nucleotides, the CDR3 is TGCGCCAGCAGCCAGAGCCGGGGGACCCATCAAGAGACCCAGTACTTC. This sequence encodes CASSQSRGTHQETQYF.

This rearrangement joins TRBV6-2 or TRBV6-3 to TRBJ2-7; TRBD2 matches 9 bases. The germline gives CDR1 MNHEY, CDR2 SVGEGT. With V trimmed by 5 bases and J by 4 bases, 9 bases remained unmatched. The CDR3 totals 15 residues. CDR3 sequence: CASSPQRGDQYEQYV. CDR3 nucleotides: TGTGCCAGCAGTCCCCAGCGGGGGGATCAGTACGAGCAGTACGTC.

This clonotype was picked up a small number of times. This chain links TRBV6-5 with TRBJ2-3; the D gene is possibly TRBD2 (6 bases). Germline V gives CDR1 MNHEY, CDR2 SVGAGI. Trimming removed 0 bases at V and 0 bases at J, with 10 bases between. The CDR3 consists of 16 residues. CDR3: CASSYSTGLSTDTQYF. The DNA of the CDR3 is TGTGCCAGCAGTTACTCCACGGGACTCAGCACAGATACGCAGTATTTT.

This clonotype has a handful of counts. CDR3 coding DNA: TGTGCCAGCAGCGTAGGACTAGCGGGGGGCGGAGAGACCCAGTACTTC. Amino acids: CASSVGLAGGGETQYF. The V call is TRBV9, the J call TRBJ2-5; TRBD2 agrees at 13 bases. The ends lost 0 bases at V and 4 bases at J; junction bases unmatched: 3. From germline, CDR1 is SGDLS and CDR2 YYNGEE. There are 16 residues in the CDR3.

J is TRBJ2-7 and V is TRBV6-2 or TRBV6-3, with D unclear. Germline loops: CDR1 MNHEY, CDR2 SVGEGT. V lost 4 bases, J lost 3 bases, and 7 bases lay in between. This CDR3 has 12 residues. CDR3 region: CASSSNYYEQYV. As DNA, the CDR3 is TGTGCCAGCAGTTCCAACTACTACGAGCAGTACGTC.

The gene calls are TRBV6-2 or TRBV6-3 and TRBJ2-1, with 10 bases fitting TRBD1. The CDR3 is 14 amino acids. Trimming took 6 bases from V and 9 from J; bases not matched to a gene: 8. Germline CDR1 MNHEY, CDR2 SVGEGT. CDR3 DNA: TGTGCCAGCAGCTGGACAGGGGGTATGGGTGAGCAGTTCTTC. Amino acids: CASSWTGGMGEQFF.